One sample yielded the 8 T cell receptor beta chains listed below, sequenced in a study of cytomegalovirus exposure and HLA in healthy donors. In the PCR, 60 Vbeta and 13 Jbeta primers were used. Clones were read by immunoSEQ multiplex PCR, and TCRdb kept only the in-frame ones, dropping some. The table shows under 200,000 clones, with almost 85% occurring only once. Sequencing used PBMCs. All receptors derive from a man younger than 45 in good health and CMV-seronegative.

V is TRBV7-2 and J is TRBJ2-5; no clear D. V lost 4 bases and J lost 5, with 20 bases in between. The CDR3 totals 16 residues. Germline V gives CDR1 SGHTA, CDR2 FQGNSA. The CDR3 loop is CASSSSLPPMQETQYF. The DNA for the CDR3 is TGTGCCAGCAGCTCCTCACTACCCCCGATGCAGGAGACCCAGTACTTC. Looking up the rest from reference TRBV7-2 and TRBJ2-5 gives the full variable domain: GAGVSQSPSNKVTEKGKDVELRCDPISGHTALYWYRQSLGQGLEFLIYFQGNSAPDKSGLPSDRFSAERTGGSVSTLTIQRTQQEDSAVYLCASSSSLPPMQETQYFGPGTRLLVL.

Here the CDR3 reads CASSSSMGTGNSYEQYF. The CDR3 DNA reads TGTGCCAGCAGCTCATCTATGGGGACAGGGAACTCCTACGAGCAGTACTTC. The chain recombines TRBV7-9 with TRBJ2-7; 9 bases are shared with TRBD1. The germline V gene encodes CDR1 SEHNR and CDR2 FQNEAQ (reference sequence). Trimming cost V 4 bases and J 0 bases; bases outside gene matches: 10. The CDR3 runs to 17 residues. Complete variable domain (other parts from reference TRBV7-9 and TRBJ2-7): DTGVSQNPRHKITKRGQNVTFRCDPISEHNRLYWYRQTLGQGPEFLTYFQNEAQLEKSRLLSDRFSAERPKGSFSTLEIQRTEQGDSAMYLCASSSSMGTGNSYEQYFGPGTRLTVT.

The rearrangement joins TRBV13 to TRBJ1-1; D gene ambiguous. CDR1 and CDR2 from the germline V gene are PRHDT and FYEKMQ (reference sequence). The V gene lost 3 bases and the J gene lost 1 base, with 15 bases spanning the gap. The CDR3 covers 16 residues. The CDR3 coding sequence is TGTGCCAGCAGCTTGTACTTCTCGGGGTCGAACACTGAAGCTTTCTTT. Protein: CASSLYFSGSNTEAFF.

This chain joins TRBV10-1 and TRBJ2-3; D is undetermined. This CDR3 has 12 amino acids. Germline assignment: CDR1 WNHNN and CDR2 SYGVQD (reference sequence). Trimming removed 2 bases from V and 5 bases from J, with 5 bases in between. The CDR3 protein is CASSEPGDTQYF. The CDR3 DNA is TGCGCCAGCAGTGAGCCGGGAGATACGCAGTATTTT.

The chain recombines TRBV28 with TRBJ2-7, with 8 bases lining up with TRBD2. The CDR3 consists of 13 residues. Germline CDR1 and CDR2: MDHEN and SYDVKM. V dropped 10 bases and J dropped 1; count of bases not matched to a gene: 6. The CDR3 region is CATQTSESYEQYF. In DNA, the CDR3 is TGTGCCACCCAGACTAGCGAGTCCTACGAGCAGTACTTC. The variable domain in full, completed from reference TRBV28 and TRBJ2-7, reads DVKVTQSSRYLVKRTGEKVFLECVQDMDHENMFWYRQDPGLGLRLIYFSYDVKMKEKGDIPEGYSVSREKKERFSLILESASTNQTSMYLCATQTSESYEQYFGPGTRLTVT.

V gene TRBV5-1 combines with J gene TRBJ2-1; unclear D gene. The V and J ends lost 2 bases and 4 bases respectively, with 13 bases between them. This CDR3 comprises 15 residues. In germline, CDR1 is SGHRS, CDR2 YFSETQ. The DNA of the CDR3 is TGCGCCAGCAGCTTCGGGTCTCTTCCTTACAATGAGCAGTTCTTC. Translated, it gives CASSFGSLPYNEQFF.

In nucleotides, the CDR3 is TGTGCCAGCAGCTCTACGGGGGGGGCCGGGTACCAAGAGACCCAGTACTTC. Translated: CASSSTGGAGYQETQYF. The genes are TRBV7-3 and TRBJ2-5; 8 bases match TRBD2. V lost 4 bases to trimming and J lost 0 bases; unmatched junction nucleotides: 10. The length of the CDR3 is 17 residues. CDR1 and CDR2 from the germline V gene are SGHTA and FQGTGA. Based on the CDR3 plus reference TRBV7-3 and TRBJ2-5, the full variable domain is GAGVSQTPSNKVTEKGKYVELRCDPISGHTALYWYRQSLGQGPEFLIYFQGTGAADDSGLPNDRFFAVRPEGSVSTLKIQRTERGDSAVYLCASSSTGGAGYQETQYFGPGTRLLVL.

This clone has just a few counts. This same CDR3 is encoded by further DNA sequences in the sample. J is TRBJ2-5 and V is TRBV11-3; D perhaps matches TRBD2 (6 bases). There are 14 residues in the CDR3. Germline lookup yields CDR1 SGHNT and CDR2 YENEEA. V was clipped by 1 base and J by 1 base, with 7 bases between them. CDR3 DNA sequence: TGTGCCAGCAGCTTAGGGGGGGTCCAAGAGACCCAGTACTTC. Translation gives CASSLGGVQETQYF.